The next 5 T cell receptor beta chains were all read from a single sample in a study of cytomegalovirus exposure and HLA in healthy donors. 60 Vbeta and 13 Jbeta primers were used in PCR. Assay: immunoSEQ multiplex PCR; the TCRdb copy retains only in-frame clones and omits some. The table gives some 80,000 clones; the top ten clones make up about an eighth of it. The sample consisted of PBMCs. Source of these receptors: a man aged 45-65 years in good health and CMV-seropositive.

V usage is TRBV15 and J usage is TRBJ2-7; D ambiguous. The V end lost 1 base, the J end lost 4 bases, and 5 bases lay between the germline ends. Germline V lookup: CDR1 LNHNV, CDR2 YYDKDF (reference sequence). This CDR3 is 12 amino acids long. DNA of the CDR3: TGTGCCACCAGCAGAGGAGGTTACGAGCAGTACTTC. Translated: CATSRGGYEQYF.

This chain links TRBV5-4 with TRBJ1-3; no reliable D call. CDR1 and CDR2 from the germline V gene are SGHNT and YYREEE (reference sequence). V lost 10 bases and J lost 4, with 12 bases in between. CDR3 size: 12 residues. CDR3 coding DNA: TGTGCCTTAGGAGGGCAAGGAAACACCATATATTTT. Residues: CALGGQGNTIYF.

As for this clone: Different DNA sequences within this sample yield the same CDR3. The chain has TRBV19 and TRBJ2-3, with TRBD2 matching over 7 bases. The CDR3 is 18 amino acids. Germline lookup yields CDR1 LNHDA and CDR2 SQIVND (reference sequence). CDR3 loop: CALSKLEGLAVSTDTQYF. CDR3 coding DNA: TGTGCTCTTAGCAAGTTGGAGGGTCTAGCGGTTAGCACAGATACGCAGTATTTT.

The chain recombines TRBV7-9 with TRBJ2-5; 7 nucleotides align to TRBD2. Trimming at V came to 1 base and at J to 5 bases, leaving 13 bases not matched to a gene. The CDR3 runs to 17 residues. Per germline, CDR1 SEHNR and CDR2 FQNEAQ (reference sequence). The chain's CDR3 is CASSLEGKRGRGETQYF. CDR3 nucleotides: TGTGCCAGCAGCTTAGAGGGGAAGCGGGGCCGAGGGGAGACCCAGTACTTC.

The chain combines TRBV6-1 with TRBJ1-1, with 8 bases identical to TRBD1. Germline lookup yields CDR1 MNHNS and CDR2 SASEGT. The length of the CDR3 is 13 residues. V lost 6 bases and J lost 3; bases outside the gene matches: 3. The CDR3 is CASRDREYTEAFF. Written as DNA, the CDR3 is TGTGCCAGCAGGGACAGGGAATACACTGAAGCTTTCTTT.